These 7 T cell receptor beta chains originate from one sample sequenced in a study of blood T cell repertoires in COVID-19. Only in-frame clones appear in the TCRdb table, and some are missing; sequencing was by immunoSEQ multiplex PCR. Here the sample spans some 130,000 clones, around four fifths being singletons. Input material: peripheral blood. Receptor source: a human donor in a cohort sampled during active COVID-19.

This chain links TRBV14 with TRBJ1-6; 7 bases map to TRBD1. This CDR3 spans 15 amino acids. Germline trimming cut 4 bases from V and 9 bases from J; bases unmatched to any gene: 9. Germline CDR1 is SGHDN and CDR2 is FVKESK. This CDR3 reads CASSPIGTVGSPLHF. The CDR3 bases are TGTGCCAGCAGCCCCATCGGGACAGTTGGTTCACCCCTCCACTTT.

The V and J genes are TRBV7-2 and TRBJ1-6; maybe TRBD1 (6 bases). The V and J ends lost 5 bases and 5 bases respectively, with 16 bases between them. Germline CDR1 SGHTA, CDR2 FQGNSA. The CDR3 extends over 16 amino acids. The CDR3 is CASSKNSQGDNSPLHF. The CDR3 region has the DNA TGTGCCAGCAGCAAAAATTCACAGGGAGATAATTCACCCCTCCACTTT.

The rearrangement uses TRBV2 and TRBJ2-1; D is uncertain. V was pared by 8 bases and J by 6 bases, with 17 bases between. CDR1 and CDR2 from the germline V gene are SNHLY and FYNNEI. The CDR3 is 14 amino acids. DNA for the CDR3: TGTGCCAGCGCATCGAAGATTCAGGTCAATGAGCAGTTCTTC. This translates into CASASKIQVNEQFF.

The rearrangement uses TRBV5-1 and TRBJ2-1; possibly TRBD2 for D (5 bases). CDR1 and CDR2 from the germline V gene are SGHRS and YFSETQ. The CDR3 loop spans 15 amino acids. V gave up 5 bases and J gave up 4 bases, with 16 bases separating them. The CDR3 nucleotides are TGCGCCAGCAGTTCAACAGCGGCCGCTTACAATGAGCAGTTCTTC. It translates to CASSSTAAAYNEQFF.

The chain has TRBV4-1 and TRBJ1-6; D uncertain. Germline CDR1 MGHRA, CDR2 YSYEKL. The CDR3 is made up of 16 amino acids. Trimming took off 1 base at V and 0 bases at J, with 7 bases between the two ends. The chain's CDR3 is CASSQGGSSYNSPLHF. CDR3 bases: TGCGCCAGCAGCCAAGGAGGTAGCTCCTATAATTCACCCCTCCACTTT.

The chain uses TRBV5-6 and TRBJ2-3; D unresolved. The CDR3 runs to 16 residues. Trimming removed 6 bases at V and 2 bases at J, with 19 bases between. Germline-derived CDR1 and CDR2 are SGHDT and YYEEEE. CDR3 sequence (DNA): TGTGCCAGCACCAGATCCTTCTCCGGGTACACAGATACGCAGTATTTT. It encodes CASTRSFSGYTDTQYF.

This clone was picked up one time. V usage is TRBV6-5 and J usage is TRBJ1-2, with 7 bases matching TRBD1. J was trimmed by 8 bases and V by 10 bases; bases with no gene match: 16. The CDR3 is 14 amino acids. Germline V CDR1 and CDR2: MNHEY, SVGAGI. This CDR3 is CATREMGQMGGYTF. The CDR3 nucleotides read TGTGCCACCAGAGAGATGGGACAGATGGGCGGCTACACCTTC.